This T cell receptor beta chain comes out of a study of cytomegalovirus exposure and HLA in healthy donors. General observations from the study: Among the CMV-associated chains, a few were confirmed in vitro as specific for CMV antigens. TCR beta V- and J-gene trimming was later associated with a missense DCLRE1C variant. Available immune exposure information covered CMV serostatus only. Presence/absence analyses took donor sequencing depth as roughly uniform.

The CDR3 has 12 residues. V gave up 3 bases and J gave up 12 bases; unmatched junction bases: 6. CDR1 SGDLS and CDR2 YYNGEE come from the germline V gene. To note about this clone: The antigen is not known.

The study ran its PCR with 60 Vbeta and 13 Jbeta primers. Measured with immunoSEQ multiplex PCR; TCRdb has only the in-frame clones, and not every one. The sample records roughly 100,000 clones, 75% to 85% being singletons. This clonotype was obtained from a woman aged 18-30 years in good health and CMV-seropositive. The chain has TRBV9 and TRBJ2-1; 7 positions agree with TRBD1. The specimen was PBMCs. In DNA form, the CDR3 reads TGTGCCAGCAGCGCGACAGGGTGGTGGCAGTTCTTC. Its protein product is CASSATGWWQFF.